This TCR beta chain was sequenced in a study of T cells in women clearing cervical HPV infection. As for the study in general: Case blood drawn at lesion detection; control blood after infection cleared.

MY09/MY11 PCR detected cervical HPV DNA; dot-blot assigned genotypes. The CDR3 totals 15 residues. The V and J ends lost 5 bases and 1 base, in that order; junction bases with no gene match: 6. Germline V CDR1 and CDR2: LGHNT, FRNRAP. The data were produced by immunoSEQ multiplex PCR, yet TCRdb's version contains in-frame clones alone and is incomplete. Its listing shows tens of thousands of clones. With respect to this clone: With the read ending 3 residues before the CDR3 end, the germline J gene is used to fill in that end.

The TCR sequence derives from a woman aged 18 to 75 with a cervical HPV16 infection that either progressed to CIN3+ or cleared (not recorded which). The sequenced material came from blood buffy coat. The chain carries TRBV12-5 and TRBJ2-3, with 7 bases aligning to TRBD2. The DNA read from the CDR3 is TGTGCTAGTGGTCTGCGGGGGTTTGGCACAGATACG. Protein sequence: CASGLRGFGTDT. The entire CDR3 protein reads CASGLRGFGTDTQYF.